The 2 T cell receptor beta chains reported below all come from one sample, sequenced in a study of shared T cell receptors in the human thymus. The assay was immunoSEQ multiplex PCR, and TCRdb's table has in-frame clones only and misses some. Of approximately 730,000 clones in the sample, approximately 85% were seen once. The data also belong to a second study, concerning human thymus T cells.

Sequencing was carried out using thymocytes. The receptors stem from a girl less than two years old with a congenital heart defect.

As DNA, the CDR3 is TGTGCCAGCAGCCGAAAGCGGGCCCACGAGCAGTACTTC. This sequence encodes CASSRKRAHEQYF. This rearrangement joins TRBV27 to TRBJ2-7; TRBD2 might be the D (6 bases). Trimming shortened V by 6 bases and J by 5 bases, and 14 bases separated the two germline ends. The CDR3 is 13 residues long. Germline lookup yields CDR1 MNHEY and CDR2 SMNVEV (reference sequence).

The chain has TRBV4-2 and TRBJ2-5; D might be TRBD1 (6 bases). CDR1 and CDR2 from the germline V gene are LGHNA and YNFKEQ. V was trimmed by 3 bases and J by 5 bases, leaving 13 bases between them. CDR3 size: 14 residues. In DNA, the CDR3 is TGTGCCAGCAGCCATACTACAGGGAAGGAGACCCAGTACTTC. It is translated as CASSHTTGKETQYF.